Described below is a single T cell receptor (beta chain) sequence and its context. This sample is part of a study of blood T cell repertoires in COVID-19. Across the whole study: PBMCs, B-cell-depleted T cells, or T cells provided the cDNA or gDNA that made up the material.

The assay was immunoSEQ multiplex PCR, and TCRdb's table has in-frame clones only and misses some. Here the sample spans roughly 240,000 clones, 83% being singletons. CDR1 GTSNPN and CDR2 SVGIG come from the germline V gene (reference sequence). V dropped 4 bases and J dropped 1 base, with 12 bases sitting between them. The CDR3 has 14 residues. The receptor's source is a man aged 60-69 years who had recovered from COVID-19. This chain joins TRBV30 and TRBJ2-3; a weak D match, TRBD2 (6 bases). The sequenced sample was peripheral blood. CDR3 protein: CAWTGGLGTDTQYF. The CDR3 DNA sequence: TGTGCCTGGACTGGAGGGTTGGGCACAGATACGCAGTATTTT. The full variable domain, rest sourced from reference TRBV30 and TRBJ2-3, is SQTIHQWPATLVQPVGSPLSLECTVEGTSNPNLYWYRQAAGRGLQLLFYSVGIGQISSEVPQNLSASRPQDRQFILSSKKLLLSDSGFYLCAWTGGLGTDTQYFGPGTRLTVL.